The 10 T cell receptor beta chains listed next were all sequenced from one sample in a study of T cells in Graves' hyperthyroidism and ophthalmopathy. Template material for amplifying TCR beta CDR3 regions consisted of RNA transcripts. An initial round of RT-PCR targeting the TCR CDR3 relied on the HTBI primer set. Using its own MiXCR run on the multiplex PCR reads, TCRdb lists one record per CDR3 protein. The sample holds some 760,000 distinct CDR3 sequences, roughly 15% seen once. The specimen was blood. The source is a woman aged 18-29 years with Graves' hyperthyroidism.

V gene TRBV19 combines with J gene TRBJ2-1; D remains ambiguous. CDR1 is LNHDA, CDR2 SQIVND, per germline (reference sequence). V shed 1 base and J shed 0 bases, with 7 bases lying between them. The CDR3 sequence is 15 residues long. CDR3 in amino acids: CASSIARNSYNEQFF. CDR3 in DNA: TGTGCCAGTAGTATAGCGAGAAACTCCTACAATGAGCAGTTCTTC.

CDR3 amino acids: CASSARGLGTEAFF. The CDR3 coding sequence is TGTGCCAGCAGCGCGAGGGGGCTCGGGACTGAAGCTTTCTTT. V usage is TRBV9 and J usage is TRBJ1-1; 7 nucleotides match TRBD1. Germline-derived CDR1 and CDR2 are SGDLS and YYNGEE. Trimming took 3 bases from V and 5 from J; bases not matched to a gene: 7. The CDR3 runs to 14 residues.

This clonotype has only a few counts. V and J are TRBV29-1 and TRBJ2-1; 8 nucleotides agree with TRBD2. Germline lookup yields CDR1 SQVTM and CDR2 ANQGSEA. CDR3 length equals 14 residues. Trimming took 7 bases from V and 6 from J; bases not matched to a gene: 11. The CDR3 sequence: CSALGGSGINEQFF. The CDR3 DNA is TGCAGCGCCCTCGGCGGTAGCGGGATCAATGAGCAGTTCTTC.

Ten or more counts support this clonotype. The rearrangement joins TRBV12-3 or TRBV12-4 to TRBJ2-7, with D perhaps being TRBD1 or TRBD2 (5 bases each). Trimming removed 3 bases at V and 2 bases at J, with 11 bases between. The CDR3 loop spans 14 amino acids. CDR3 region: CASSLGVFPYEQYF. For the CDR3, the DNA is TGTGCCAGCAGTTTGGGGGTCTTTCCCTACGAGCAGTACTTC.

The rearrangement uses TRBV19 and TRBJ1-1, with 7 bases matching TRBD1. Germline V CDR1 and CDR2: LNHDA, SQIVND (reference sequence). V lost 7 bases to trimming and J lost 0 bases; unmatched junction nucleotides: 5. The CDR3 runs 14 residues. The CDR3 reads CASNMGQLNTEAFF. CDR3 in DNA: TGTGCCAGTAATATGGGACAGTTGAACACTGAAGCTTTCTTT.

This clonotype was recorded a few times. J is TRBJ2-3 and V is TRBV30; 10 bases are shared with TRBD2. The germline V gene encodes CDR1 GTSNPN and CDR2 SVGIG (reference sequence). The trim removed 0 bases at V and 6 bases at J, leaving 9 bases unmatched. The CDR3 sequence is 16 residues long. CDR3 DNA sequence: TGTGCCTGGAGTGTTTTGGCTAGCGGGAGTCAGGATACGCAGTATTTT. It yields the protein CAWSVLASGSQDTQYF.

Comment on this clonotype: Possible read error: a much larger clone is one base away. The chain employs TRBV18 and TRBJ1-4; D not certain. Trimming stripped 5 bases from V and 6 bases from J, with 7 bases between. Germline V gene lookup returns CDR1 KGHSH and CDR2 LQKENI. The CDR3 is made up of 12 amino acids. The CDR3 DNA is TGTGCCAGCTCAGGGCCCGATGAAAAACTGTTTTTT. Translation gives CASSGPDEKLFF.

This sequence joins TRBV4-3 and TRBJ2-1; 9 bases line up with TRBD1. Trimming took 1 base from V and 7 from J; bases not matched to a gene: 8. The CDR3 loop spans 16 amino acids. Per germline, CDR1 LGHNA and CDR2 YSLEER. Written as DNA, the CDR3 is TGCGCCAGCAGCCAAGGGGGCTGGGACAGGGTAAATGAGCAGTTCTTC. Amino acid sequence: CASSQGGWDRVNEQFF.

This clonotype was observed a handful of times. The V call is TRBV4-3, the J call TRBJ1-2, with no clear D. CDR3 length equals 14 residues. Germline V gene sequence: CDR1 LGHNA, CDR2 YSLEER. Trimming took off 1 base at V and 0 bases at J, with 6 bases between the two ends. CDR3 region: CASSQASANYGYTF. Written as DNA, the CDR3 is TGCGCCAGCAGCCAAGCAAGCGCTAACTATGGCTACACCTTC.

CDR3 DNA: TGTGCCAGCAGCTTTTTGGGGGCCTACGGCTACACCTTC. It encodes CASSFLGAYGYTF. The chain recombines TRBV27 with TRBJ1-2, with D possibly matching TRBD1 (6 bases). V lost 6 bases and J 8 bases, leaving 16 bases between the germline ends. This CDR3 has 13 amino acids. The germline CDR1 and CDR2 sequences are MNHEY and SMNVEV (reference sequence).